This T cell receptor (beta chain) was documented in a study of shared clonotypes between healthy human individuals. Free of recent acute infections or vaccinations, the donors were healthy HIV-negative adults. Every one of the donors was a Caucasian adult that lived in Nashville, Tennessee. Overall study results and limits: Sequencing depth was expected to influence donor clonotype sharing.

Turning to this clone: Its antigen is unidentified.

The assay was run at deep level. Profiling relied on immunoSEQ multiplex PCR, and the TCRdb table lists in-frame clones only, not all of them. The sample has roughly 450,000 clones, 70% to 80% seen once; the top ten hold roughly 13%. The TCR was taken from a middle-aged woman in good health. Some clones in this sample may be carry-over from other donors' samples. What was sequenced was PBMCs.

The CDR3 protein is CASSEAGLYNEQFF. CDR3 nucleotides: TGCGCCAGCAGTGAGGCGGGCCTCTACAATGAGCAGTTCTTC. The rearrangement joins TRBV10-1 to TRBJ2-1; D possibly corresponds to TRBD2 (5 bases). CDR3 length: 14 residues. V was trimmed by 2 bases and J by 3 bases, leaving 8 bases between them. In germline, CDR1 is WNHNN, CDR2 SYGVQD (reference sequence).